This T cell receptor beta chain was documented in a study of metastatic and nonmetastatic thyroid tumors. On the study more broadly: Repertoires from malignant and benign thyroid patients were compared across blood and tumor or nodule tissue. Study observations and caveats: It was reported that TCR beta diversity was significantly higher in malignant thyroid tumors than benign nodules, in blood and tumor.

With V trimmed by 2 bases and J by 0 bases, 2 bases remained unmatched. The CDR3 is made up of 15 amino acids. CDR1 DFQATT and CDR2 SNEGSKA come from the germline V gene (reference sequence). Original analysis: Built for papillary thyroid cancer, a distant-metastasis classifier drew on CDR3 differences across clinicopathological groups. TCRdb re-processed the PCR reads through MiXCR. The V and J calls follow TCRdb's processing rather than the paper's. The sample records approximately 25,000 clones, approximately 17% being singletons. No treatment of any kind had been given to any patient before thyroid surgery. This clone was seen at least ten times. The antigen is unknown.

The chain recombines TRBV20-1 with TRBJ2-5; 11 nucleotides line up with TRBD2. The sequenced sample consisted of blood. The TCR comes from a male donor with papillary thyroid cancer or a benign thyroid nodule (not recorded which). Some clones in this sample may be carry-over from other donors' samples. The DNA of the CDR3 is TGCAGTGCTAGAAATAGCGGGAGGGACCAAGAGACCCAGTACTTC. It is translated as CSARNSGRDQETQYF.